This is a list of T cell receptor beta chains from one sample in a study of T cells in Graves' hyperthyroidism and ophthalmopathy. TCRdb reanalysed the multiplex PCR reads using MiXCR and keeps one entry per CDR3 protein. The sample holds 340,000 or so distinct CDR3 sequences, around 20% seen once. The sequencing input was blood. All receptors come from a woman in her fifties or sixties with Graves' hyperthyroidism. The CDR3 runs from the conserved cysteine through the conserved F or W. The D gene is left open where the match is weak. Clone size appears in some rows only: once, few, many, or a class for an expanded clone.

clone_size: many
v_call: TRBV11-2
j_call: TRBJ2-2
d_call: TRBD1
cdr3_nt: TGTGCCAGCAGTTTCGGGACAGGGGTTACCACCGGGGAGCTGTTTTTT
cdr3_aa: CASSFGTGVTTGELFF

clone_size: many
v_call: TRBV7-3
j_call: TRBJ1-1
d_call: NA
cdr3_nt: TGTGCCAGCAGCTTAAGCGCGAACACTGAAGCTTTCTTT
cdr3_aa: CASSLSANTEAFF

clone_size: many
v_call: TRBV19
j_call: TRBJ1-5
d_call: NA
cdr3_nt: TGTGCCAGTAGCAGACAGTACAATCAGCCCCAGCATTTT
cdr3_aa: CASSRQYNQPQHF

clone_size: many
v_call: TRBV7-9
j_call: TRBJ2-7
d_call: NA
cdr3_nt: TGTGCCAGCAGCTTAGCCGAGGGGATTACGTCCGACGAGCAGTACTTC
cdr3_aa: CASSLAEGITSDEQYF

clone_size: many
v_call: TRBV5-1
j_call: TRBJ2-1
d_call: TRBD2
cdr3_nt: TGCGCCAGCAGCTTACGTGTTAGCGGGAGGACCTCCTACAATGAGCAGTTCTTC
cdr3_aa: CASSLRVSGRTSYNEQFF

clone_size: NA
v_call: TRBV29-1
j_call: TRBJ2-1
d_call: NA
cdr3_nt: TGCAGCGTTGCGGAGAACTCAAATGAGCAGTTCTTC
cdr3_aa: CSVAENSNEQFF

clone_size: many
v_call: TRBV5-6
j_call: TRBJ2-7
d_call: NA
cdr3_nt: TGTGCCAGCAGCTTCAACTGGGACTCTCTCTACGAGCAGTACTTC
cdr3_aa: CASSFNWDSLYEQYF

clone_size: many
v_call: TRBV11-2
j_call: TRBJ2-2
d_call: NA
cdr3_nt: TGTGCCAGCAGCTTAGGCAGGGGGGCCGGGGAGCTGTTTTTT
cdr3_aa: CASSLGRGAGELFF

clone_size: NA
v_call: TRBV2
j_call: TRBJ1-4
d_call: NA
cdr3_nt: TGTGCCAGCAGTGATTTGTGGAAACTGTTTTTT
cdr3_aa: CASSDLWKLFF

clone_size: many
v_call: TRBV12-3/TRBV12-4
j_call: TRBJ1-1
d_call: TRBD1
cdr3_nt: TGTGCCAGCACCCCAACAGGGGTCGGTGAAGCTTTCTTT
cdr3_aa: CASTPTGVGEAFF

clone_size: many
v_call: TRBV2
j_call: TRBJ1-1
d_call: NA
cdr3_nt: TGTGCCAGCACCGGAGGTGGGACTGAAGCTTTCTTT
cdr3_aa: CASTGGGTEAFF

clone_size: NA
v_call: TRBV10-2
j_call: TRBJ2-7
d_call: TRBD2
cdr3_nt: TGCGCCAGCAGTGAGACTAGCGGGAGTCGGCAGTACTTC
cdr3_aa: CASSETSGSRQYF

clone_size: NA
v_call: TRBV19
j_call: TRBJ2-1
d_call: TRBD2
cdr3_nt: TGTGCCAGTAGTACCGGACTAGTTCTGTTCTTC
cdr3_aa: CASSTGLVLFF

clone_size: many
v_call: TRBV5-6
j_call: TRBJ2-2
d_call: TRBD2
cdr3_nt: TGTGCCAGCAGCTTGATAGCGGGGGGGGCCCACACCGGGGAGCTGTTTTTT
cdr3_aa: CASSLIAGGAHTGELFF

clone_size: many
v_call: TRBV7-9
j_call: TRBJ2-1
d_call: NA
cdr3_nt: TGTGCCAGCAGAGGTACTGACAGGGGAGGGTACAATGAGCAGTTCTTC
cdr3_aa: CASRGTDRGGYNEQFF

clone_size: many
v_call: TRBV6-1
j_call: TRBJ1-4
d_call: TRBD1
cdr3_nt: TGTGCCAGCAGTGACCCCGGGACAGGGGTGCCTAATGAAAAACTGTTTTTT
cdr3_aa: CASSDPGTGVPNEKLFF

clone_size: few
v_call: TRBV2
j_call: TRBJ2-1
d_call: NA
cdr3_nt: TGTGCCAGCAGGGTGATGGGCAATGAGCAGTTCTTC
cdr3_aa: CASRVMGNEQFF

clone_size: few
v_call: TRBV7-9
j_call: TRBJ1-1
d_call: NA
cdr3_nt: TGTGCCAGCAGCTTATGGCTGTCCCAGAACACTGAAGCTTTCTTT
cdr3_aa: CASSLWLSQNTEAFF

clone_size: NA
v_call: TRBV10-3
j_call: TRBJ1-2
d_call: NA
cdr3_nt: TGTGCCAGCAGTTACCCGGGACGGTCACATGGCTACACCTTC
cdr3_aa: CASSYPGRSHGYTF

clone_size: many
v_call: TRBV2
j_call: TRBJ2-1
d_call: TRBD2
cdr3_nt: TGTGCCAGCAAATCAGCGGGGGGGCCGATATCCTACAATGAGCAGTTCTTC
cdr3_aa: CASKSAGGPISYNEQFF

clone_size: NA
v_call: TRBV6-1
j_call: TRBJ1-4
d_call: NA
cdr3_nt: TGTGCCAGCAGCGAAGGGACCTCAACTAATGAAAGACTGTTTTTT
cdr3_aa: CASSEGTSTNERLFF

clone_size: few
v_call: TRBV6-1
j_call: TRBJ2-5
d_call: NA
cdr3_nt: TGTGCCAGCAGTGAACTAGGGGGGGCCCCTTCGGAGACCCAGTACTTC
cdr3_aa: CASSELGGAPSETQYF

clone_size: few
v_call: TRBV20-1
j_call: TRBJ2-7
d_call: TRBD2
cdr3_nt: TGCAGTGCTAATCCGGGACTAGCGGGAGGGGTTGTATACGAGCAGTACTTC
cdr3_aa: CSANPGLAGGVVYEQYF